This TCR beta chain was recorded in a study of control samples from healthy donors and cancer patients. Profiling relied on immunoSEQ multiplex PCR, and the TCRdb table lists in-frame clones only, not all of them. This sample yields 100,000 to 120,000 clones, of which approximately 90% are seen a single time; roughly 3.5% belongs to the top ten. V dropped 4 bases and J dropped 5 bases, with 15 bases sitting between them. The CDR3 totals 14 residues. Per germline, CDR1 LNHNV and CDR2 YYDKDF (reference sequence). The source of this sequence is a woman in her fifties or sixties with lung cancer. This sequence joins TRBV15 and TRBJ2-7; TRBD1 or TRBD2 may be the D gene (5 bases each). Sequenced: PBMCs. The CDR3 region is CATSIHSGSDEQYF. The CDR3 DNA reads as TGTGCCACCAGCATCCATTCAGGGAGCGACGAGCAGTACTTC.